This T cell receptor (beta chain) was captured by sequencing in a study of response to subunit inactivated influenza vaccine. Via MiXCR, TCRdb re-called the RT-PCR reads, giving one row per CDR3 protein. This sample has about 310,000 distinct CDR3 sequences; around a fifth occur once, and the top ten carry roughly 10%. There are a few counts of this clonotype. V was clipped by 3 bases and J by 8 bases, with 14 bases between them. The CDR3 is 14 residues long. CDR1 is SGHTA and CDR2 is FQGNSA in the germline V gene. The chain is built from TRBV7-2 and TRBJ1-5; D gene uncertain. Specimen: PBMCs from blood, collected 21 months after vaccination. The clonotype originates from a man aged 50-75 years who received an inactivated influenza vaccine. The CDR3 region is CASSFLYTVKPQHF. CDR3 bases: TGTGCCAGCAGCTTTTTGTATACCGTAAAGCCCCAGCATTTT.